The entry that follows covers one T cell receptor (beta chain) sequence. Antigen: not known. The authors made TCR cDNA by 5'RACE template switching, adding a universal primer site and UMIs. TCRdb re-derived calls from the 5' RACE reads in MiXCR, one entry per CDR3 protein. The repertoire holds roughly 520,000 distinct CDR3 sequences, with roughly a fifth as singletons. The sample is drawn from a study of T cells after yellow fever vaccination. Study background: Fractions of low cell number were prepared using SMART-Seq v4 Ultra Low Input.

Trimming took 4 bases from V and 8 from J; bases not matched to a gene: 4. The CDR3 spans 12 residues. The study, taken as a whole, reports: Though weaker, the secondary response peaked faster, on day 5 versus 15. In post-booster samples, most primary-vaccination clones reappeared (approximately 96% CD4, roughly 90% CD8).

The sequence came from a man younger than 30 who received the YFV17D yellow fever vaccine. The J gene is TRBJ1-1, the V gene TRBV12-3 or TRBV12-4; TRBD1 matches at 7 bases. The input for sequencing was PBMCs, taken approximately 20 days after the first yellow fever vaccination. The CDR3 loop is CASSSEGAEAFF. Written as DNA, the CDR3 is TGTGCCAGCAGTTCGGAGGGGGCGGAAGCTTTCTTT.